This entry is about one T cell receptor (beta chain). Per the original methods: From reference gene primer amplification, estimates of nucleated cell counts were derived. TCRdb's table, derived via immunoSEQ multiplex PCR, lists solely in-frame clones and lacks some. That table supplies the V and J calls and clone size; D and trimming were determined from the DNA. The data contain 120,000 to 150,000 clones, roughly 80% of them singletons. The CDR3 spans 16 residues. The germline gives CDR1 MNHEY, CDR2 SVGAGI. The V gene end was trimmed by 0 bases and the J gene end by 4 bases; junction bases not matched to a gene: 7. This specimen comes from a study of blood T cell repertoires in COVID-19. In the study overall: Spain, Italy and the United States supplied samples that represented acute and convalescent COVID-19. Sources were T cells, B-cell-depleted T cells, or PBMCs; the material itself was cDNA or gDNA.

The material sequenced was peripheral blood. The sequence was obtained from a human donor in a cohort sampled during active COVID-19. The gene calls are TRBV6-5 and TRBJ1-2; 8 positions agree with TRBD1. CDR3 sequence (DNA): TGTGCCAGCAGTTACTCACGGACAGGGCTGGGCTATGGCTACACCTTC. As protein: CASSYSRTGLGYGYTF.